What follows are 14 T cell receptor beta chains derived from one specimen sequenced in a study of PD-1 blockade in classical Hodgkin lymphoma. Clones were read by immunoSEQ multiplex PCR, and TCRdb kept only the in-frame ones, dropping some. The sample yields about 17,000 clones, about 81% seen once. Exposure to brentuximab vedotin varied, and each patient had relapsed following autologous stem cell transplantation. The sequencing used peripheral blood mononuclear cells (PBMCs), collected at baseline. Receptors originate from a human donor with classical Hodgkin lymphoma.

The rearrangement uses TRBV9 and TRBJ2-2, with a possible D match to TRBD1 (6 bases). The V end was cut by 2 bases, the J end by 7 bases, with 18 bases between. Germline assignment: CDR1 SGDLS and CDR2 YYNGEE. The CDR3 extends over 16 amino acids. CDR3 sequence: CASSVTGPKGGGELFF. The CDR3 DNA is TGTGCCAGCAGCGTTACCGGGCCAAAAGGGGGCGGGGAGCTGTTTTTT.

This clone has just a few counts. In DNA form, the CDR3 reads TGTGCCAGCAGCTCACCCAATTACAATGAGCAGTTCTTC. This codes for CASSSPNYNEQFF. This chain links TRBV5-5 with TRBJ2-1; D is uncertain. The CDR3 runs to 13 residues. Germline V lookup: CDR1 SGHKS, CDR2 YYEKEE (reference sequence). V shed 3 bases and J shed 4 bases, with 8 bases lying between them.

The chain employs TRBV29-1 and TRBJ2-1; D unresolved. Germline assignment: CDR1 SQVTM and CDR2 ANQGSEA. The CDR3 contains 12 residues. The V gene lost 7 bases and the J gene lost 0 bases, with 7 bases spanning the gap. This CDR3 is CSAPRSYNEQFF. In nucleotides, the CDR3 is TGCAGCGCCCCTCGCTCCTACAATGAGCAGTTCTTC.

The chain joins TRBV9 to TRBJ2-5, with TRBD2 identical over 15 bases. J gave up 2 bases and V 2 bases, and 1 base lay outside the gene matches. CDR1 and CDR2 (germline): SGDLS, YYNGEE. The CDR3 runs 16 residues. This chain's CDR3 is CASSVGTSGRQETQYF. DNA of the CDR3: TGTGCCAGCAGCGTGGGGACTAGCGGGAGGCAAGAGACCCAGTACTTC.

The chain is built from TRBV28 and TRBJ2-5; perhaps TRBD2 as D (6 bases). This CDR3 is built from 15 residues. Trimming took 2 bases from V and 5 from J, leaving 15 bases between them. Per germline, CDR1 MDHEN and CDR2 SYDVKM. This chain's CDR3 is CASSLALGGLETQYF. Written as DNA, the CDR3 is TGTGCCAGCAGTTTAGCTTTGGGGGGTTTGGAGACCCAGTACTTC.

The chain has TRBV5-6 and TRBJ1-2, with TRBD1 matching over 7 bases. V was clipped by 7 bases and J by 3 bases; unmatched bases: 9. In germline, CDR1 is SGHDT, CDR2 YYEEEE. The CDR3 contains 14 residues. CDR3 DNA: TGTGCCAGCTCGGGACAGCTCCCGGACTATGGCTACACCTTC. Its protein is CASSGQLPDYGYTF.

The chain carries TRBV19 and TRBJ2-6; D perhaps matches TRBD2 (6 bases). V lost 8 bases and J 10 bases, leaving 15 bases between the germline ends. From germline, CDR1 is LNHDA and CDR2 SQIVND (reference sequence). This CDR3 comprises 13 residues. The CDR3 DNA sequence: TGTGCCAGTCAGGAGGGCACCAGAAACGTCCTGACTTTC. Protein: CASQEGTRNVLTF. The full variable domain, completed using reference TRBV19 and TRBJ2-6, is DGGITQSPKYLFRKEGQNVTLSCEQNLNHDAMYWYRQDPGQGLRLIYYSQIVNDFQKGDIAEGYSVSREKKESFPLTVTSAQKNPTAFYLCASQEGTRNVLTFGAGSRLTVL.

The chain is built from TRBV7-2 and TRBJ2-6; 8 bases agree with TRBD2. The trim removed 1 base at V and 0 bases at J, leaving 8 bases unmatched. Looked up from germline, CDR1 is SGHTA and CDR2 is FQGNSA. The CDR3 loop spans 19 amino acids. The CDR3 bases are TGTGCCAGCAGCTTAGTCGGGGGGGGCGGGCTCTCTGGGGCCAACGTCCTGACTTTC. The encoded protein is CASSLVGGGGLSGANVLTF.

V is TRBV10-3 and J is TRBJ1-1; tentative D call: TRBD1 (6 bases). The CDR3 sequence is 14 residues long. Trimming stripped 7 bases from V and 4 bases from J, with 16 bases between. In germline, CDR1 is ENHRY, CDR2 SYGVKD. The DNA for the CDR3 is TGTGCCATCACCCCAACAGGGACAACCACTGAAGCTTTCTTT. Its translation is CAITPTGTTTEAFF.

J is TRBJ2-1 and V is TRBV25-1; 8 bases are shared with TRBD1. Germline V CDR1 and CDR2: MGHDK, SYGVNS. The CDR3 contains 15 residues. V lost 8 bases to trimming and J lost 4 bases; unmatched junction nucleotides: 10. CDR3 coding DNA: TGTGCCAGCCAGATCGGGACAGGACAATACAATGAGCAGTTCTTC. Translated, it gives CASQIGTGQYNEQFF.

The rearrangement uses TRBV5-1 and TRBJ2-7, with 8 bases lining up with TRBD1. CDR1 SGHRS and CDR2 YFSETQ come from the germline V gene. There are 15 residues in the CDR3. V was clipped by 2 bases and J by 4 bases; unmatched bases: 8. CDR3 nucleotide sequence: TGCGCCAGCAGCTTAGGGGACAGGCTAGTATACGAGCAGTACTTC. Residues: CASSLGDRLVYEQYF. The whole variable domain, remainder taken from reference TRBV5-1 and TRBJ2-7, is KAGVTQTPRYLIKTRGQQVTLSCSPISGHRSVSWYQQTPGQGLQFLFEYFSETQRNKGNFPGRFSGRQFSNSRSEMNVSTLELGDSALYLCASSLGDRLVYEQYFGPGTRLTVT.

V and J are TRBV10-1 and TRBJ2-7, with TRBD2 matching 10 bases. This CDR3 has 15 amino acids. V was clipped by 4 bases and J by 2 bases; unmatched bases: 5. Germline V gene lookup returns CDR1 WNHNN and CDR2 SYGVQD (reference sequence). CDR3 sequence: CASSGASGGTYEQYF. The CDR3 DNA sequence: TGCGCCAGCAGTGGGGCTAGCGGGGGTACCTACGAGCAGTACTTC.

V gene TRBV7-5 combines with J gene TRBJ1-5; TRBD1 was called by the table and not checked on the DNA. TRBV7-5 is tagged as a pseudogene. The CDR3 covers 15 residues. The CDR3 here is CARGSRGHKNQPQHF. The CDR3 nucleotides read TGTGCCAGAGGCTCCAGGGGTCATAAGAATCAGCCCCAGCATTTT.

The chain uses TRBV19 and TRBJ2-2; D perhaps matches TRBD1 (6 bases). CDR3 length: 13 residues. V lost 4 bases and J 6 bases, leaving 9 bases between the germline ends. Looked up from germline, CDR1 is LNHDA and CDR2 is SQIVND (reference sequence). DNA for the CDR3: TGTGCCAGTAGTACAGGGGTTCCCGGGGAGCTGTTTTTT. The encoded protein is CASSTGVPGELFF.